This TCR beta chain was retrieved from a study of CD8+ T cells in alopecia areata. Whole-study context: Treated patients were dosed with oral tofacitinib, taking 5 to 10 mg twice daily. Tofacitinib dosing lasted 6 to 18 months, which was then followed by 6 months off drug.

Researchers gathered lesional scalp punch biopsies and peripheral blood from patients with alopecia areata. Study results and limitations: Possibly because of HLA-related factors, TCR sharing was less clear across patients than in mice.

This clone was counted between two and nine times. Its antigen is still unknown. The CDR3 has 15 residues. CDR1 and CDR2 (germline): MGHRA, YSYEKL. Trimming cost V 2 bases and J 4 bases; bases outside gene matches: 8. Extracted RNA was reverse transcribed into cDNA, the sequencing template. Sequenced by immunoSEQ multiplex PCR; TCRdb stores in-frame clones only, minus some. The data show 12,000 or so clones, approximately 65% seen once. The TCR sequence derives from a human donor with alopecia areata. This rearrangement joins TRBV4-1 to TRBJ2-7; 7 nucleotides agree with TRBD2. The specimen sequenced was skin. CDR3 bases: TGCGCCAGCAGCCAATCACCCAGCGGGGTTTACGAGCAGTACTTC. The encoded protein is CASSQSPSGVYEQYF.